Listed below are T cell receptor beta chains from one sample, sequenced in a study of blood T cell repertoires in COVID-19. Repertoires were generated with immunoSEQ multiplex PCR, while TCRdb's copy carries only in-frame clones and drops some. The sample has 190,000 or so clones, about 81% seen once. The sample comprised peripheral blood. The receptors originated from a woman aged 80 or over with COVID-19, enrolled during active disease. Both conserved end residues are trimmed from each CDR3.

V gene | CDR3 protein
TRBV5-4 | ASRATGGAYEQY
TRBV5-4 | ASSFDLGGTDTQY
TRBV2 | ASSDGTGSDEQY
TRBV5-1 | ASSLSHRAEQY
TRBV18 | ASSPGQTNYGYT
TRBV6-2/TRBV6-3 | ASSLLTVKGGYT
TRBV7-8 | ASSLGQGPSEQY
TRBV19 | ASTPDRGSGNTIY
TRBV7-3 | ASSSGQGGVGEQF
TRBV5-1 | ASSIQPSNQNTEAF
TRBV28 | ASSVTGFSNYGYT
TRBV6-6 | ASSQRDSHNEQF
TRBV19 | ASSSGQGPVLT
TRBV2 | ASSNRGLKETQY
TRBV28 | ASGTSSYEQY
TRBV3-1/TRBV3-2 | ASSQDGREGDTQY
TRBV7-7 | ASSRHDTGELF